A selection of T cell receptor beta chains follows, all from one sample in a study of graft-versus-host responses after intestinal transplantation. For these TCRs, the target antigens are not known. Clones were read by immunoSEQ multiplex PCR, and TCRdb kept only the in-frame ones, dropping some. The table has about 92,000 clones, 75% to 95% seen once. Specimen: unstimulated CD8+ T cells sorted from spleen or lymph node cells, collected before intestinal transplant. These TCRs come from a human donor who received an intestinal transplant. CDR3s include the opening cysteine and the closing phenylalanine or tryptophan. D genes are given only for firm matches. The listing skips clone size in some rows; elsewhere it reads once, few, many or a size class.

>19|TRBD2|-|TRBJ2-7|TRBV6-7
TGTGCCAGCATCCCAGGGCGGGCTAGCGGGAGGCCCCTTTTGAGGGAGCAGTACTTC
CASIPGRASGRPLLREQYF
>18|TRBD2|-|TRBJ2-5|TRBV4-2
TGTGCCAGCAGCCAGCCGGGACTAGCGGGGGGAGTGGCAGAGACCCAGTACTTC
CASSQPGLAGGVAETQYF
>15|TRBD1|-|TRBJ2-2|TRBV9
TGTGCCAGCAGCGTAGTAGGGGGCGGAAGCGGGGAGCTGTTTTTT
CASSVVGGGSGELFF
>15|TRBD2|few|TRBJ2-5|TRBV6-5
TGTGCCAGCAGTTACCCTAGCGGGGGGGCCGTGACCCAGTACTTC
CASSYPSGGAVTQYF
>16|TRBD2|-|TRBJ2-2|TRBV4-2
TGTGCCAGCAGCCAAGATTACGGCGGGAGGTCCGGGGAGCTGTTTTTT
CASSQDYGGRSGELFF
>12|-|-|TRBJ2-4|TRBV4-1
TGCGCCAGCAGCCAAGATAGCAACATTCAGTACTTC
CASSQDSNIQYF
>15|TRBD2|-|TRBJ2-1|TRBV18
TGTGCCACCTCGTCGGCGGGAGGGACCTACAATGAGCAGTTCTTC
CATSSAGGTYNEQFF
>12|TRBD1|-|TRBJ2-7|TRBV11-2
TGTGCCAGCAGCTTAGGGACAGGGGAACAGTACTTC
CASSLGTGEQYF
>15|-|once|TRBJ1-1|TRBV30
TGTGCCTGGAGTGTTCACGGAGGGTGGGTCACTGAAGCTTTCTTT
CAWSVHGGWVTEAFF
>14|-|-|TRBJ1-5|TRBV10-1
TGCGCCAGCAGTGACGGACAGACCAATCAGCCCCAGCATTTT
CASSDGQTNQPQHF
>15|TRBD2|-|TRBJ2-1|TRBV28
TGTGCCAGCAGACGGACTAGCGGCATCTACAATGAGCAGTTCTTC
CASRRTSGIYNEQFF